These T cell receptor beta chains were read from a single sample in a study of blood T cell repertoires in COVID-19. Clones were sequenced by immunoSEQ multiplex PCR, and TCRdb holds only the in-frame ones, with some missing. The sample has around 60,000 clones, about 91% seen once. The material sequenced was peripheral blood. The receptor set was obtained from a man aged 55 to 70 with acute or convalescent COVID-19. Each CDR3 is given with its conserved first and last residue. Fields, in order: clone size, D gene, J gene, V gene, CDR3 DNA, CDR3 protein. The D gene is left open where the match is weak. Where a row states a size, it is once, few, many or the class of an expanded clone; other rows omit it.

clone size: NA; D gene: TRBD1; J gene: TRBJ1-3; V gene: TRBV18; CDR3 DNA: TGTGCCAGCTCGCCCGACAGGGGGCCAAGAAACACCATATATTTT; CDR3 protein: CASSPDRGPRNTIYF
clone size: NA; D gene: TRBD1; J gene: TRBJ2-1; V gene: TRBV7-9; CDR3 DNA: TGTGCCAGCAGCTGGGGACAGGGAGCGAGCAATGAGCAGTTCTTC; CDR3 protein: CASSWGQGASNEQFF
clone size: NA; D gene: TRBD2; J gene: TRBJ2-7; V gene: TRBV11-3; CDR3 DNA: TGTGCCAGCAGCATTAGTTCTAGCGGCGATCACGAGCAGTACTTC; CDR3 protein: CASSISSSGDHEQYF
clone size: NA; D gene: NA; J gene: TRBJ2-5; V gene: TRBV29-1; CDR3 DNA: TGCAGCGTTGTCCCTGCCGGTGAAGAGACCCAGTACTTC; CDR3 protein: CSVVPAGEETQYF
clone size: NA; D gene: NA; J gene: TRBJ2-2; V gene: TRBV4-1; CDR3 DNA: TGCGCCAGCAGCCAAGCCCCGGGACTGAGTTCGAACACCGGGGAGCTGTTTTTT; CDR3 protein: CASSQAPGLSSNTGELFF
clone size: NA; D gene: NA; J gene: TRBJ1-3; V gene: TRBV2; CDR3 DNA: TGTGCCAGCAGTGACTCCCCGGGGGGCTCTGGAAACACCATATATTTT; CDR3 protein: CASSDSPGGSGNTIYF
clone size: NA; D gene: TRBD2; J gene: TRBJ2-1; V gene: TRBV5-1; CDR3 DNA: TGCGCCAGCAGCTTGGAAGGTTGGGCTAGCGGTACCAATGAGCAGTTCTTC; CDR3 protein: CASSLEGWASGTNEQFF
clone size: NA; D gene: TRBD1; J gene: TRBJ1-5; V gene: TRBV5-1; CDR3 DNA: TGCGCCAGCAGCTGGACAGGGGTTAGCAATCAGCCCCAGCATTTT; CDR3 protein: CASSWTGVSNQPQHF
clone size: NA; D gene: NA; J gene: TRBJ2-3; V gene: TRBV12-5; CDR3 DNA: TGTGCTAGTGGTTTGCACATACGTAACACAGATACGCAGTATTTT; CDR3 protein: CASGLHIRNTDTQYF
clone size: once; D gene: TRBD1; J gene: TRBJ1-2; V gene: TRBV5-1; CDR3 DNA: TGCGCCAGCAGCTTGGGACAGGGGGCCAATGGCTACACCTTC; CDR3 protein: CASSLGQGANGYTF
clone size: NA; D gene: TRBD2; J gene: TRBJ2-1; V gene: TRBV24-1; CDR3 DNA: TGTGCCACCAGTGACCGCGGGCTCGGCGGGAGGAACAATGAGCAGTTCTTC; CDR3 protein: CATSDRGLGGRNNEQFF
clone size: NA; D gene: NA; J gene: TRBJ1-4; V gene: TRBV21-1; CDR3 DNA: TGTGCCAGCAGCAAAAGCCGGACAGGGGTAGGTGAAAAACTGTTTTTT; CDR3 protein: CASSKSRTGVGEKLFF
clone size: few; D gene: TRBD1; J gene: TRBJ2-2; V gene: TRBV6-6; CDR3 DNA: TGTGCCAGCAGGCGGACAGGGTCGAACACCGGGGAGCTGTTTTTT; CDR3 protein: CASRRTGSNTGELFF
clone size: once; D gene: NA; J gene: TRBJ1-5; V gene: TRBV25-1; CDR3 DNA: TGTGCCAGCAGTCCCAGGGTAGGGGGGGACCAGCCCCAGCATTTT; CDR3 protein: CASSPRVGGDQPQHF
clone size: NA; D gene: TRBD2; J gene: TRBJ2-4; V gene: TRBV19; CDR3 DNA: TGTGCCAGTAGTGTCCCTCTAGCGGGAGGGAACATTCAGTACTTC; CDR3 protein: CASSVPLAGGNIQYF
clone size: NA; D gene: TRBD1; J gene: TRBJ1-2; V gene: TRBV28; CDR3 DNA: TGTGCCAGCAGCCCGAACTTAGGGACAGGTCAGAAGTATGGCTACACCTTC; CDR3 protein: CASSPNLGTGQKYGYTF
clone size: NA; D gene: NA; J gene: TRBJ1-1; V gene: TRBV29-1; CDR3 DNA: TGCAGCGTTGTAAGGGGGATCACTGAAGCTTTCTTT; CDR3 protein: CSVVRGITEAFF
clone size: once; D gene: TRBD1; J gene: TRBJ1-6; V gene: TRBV7-9; CDR3 DNA: TGTGCCAGCAGCTTAGGCGACAGGGGGAATTCACCCCTCCACTTT; CDR3 protein: CASSLGDRGNSPLHF
clone size: NA; D gene: NA; J gene: TRBJ2-7; V gene: TRBV11-2; CDR3 DNA: TGTGCCAGCAGCTTAGTCTTTTCGGCACACAGCCCCTACGAGCAGTACTTC; CDR3 protein: CASSLVFSAHSPYEQYF
clone size: NA; D gene: NA; J gene: TRBJ2-3; V gene: TRBV21-1; CDR3 DNA: TGTGCCAGCAGCAACTCCGGGACTGAAACACTTACCAGCACAGATACGCAGTATTTT; CDR3 protein: CASSNSGTETLTSTDTQYF
clone size: NA; D gene: TRBD1; J gene: TRBJ2-5; V gene: TRBV9; CDR3 DNA: TGTGCCAGCAGTACCAGGGACAGGGGGGAAGAGACCCAGTACTTC; CDR3 protein: CASSTRDRGEETQYF
clone size: NA; D gene: NA; J gene: TRBJ1-5; V gene: TRBV4-3; CDR3 DNA: TGCGCCAGCAGCCAAGATACAGACAGAGATCAGCCCCAGCATTTT; CDR3 protein: CASSQDTDRDQPQHF
clone size: NA; D gene: NA; J gene: TRBJ1-3; V gene: TRBV19; CDR3 DNA: TGTGCCAGTAGTGGCCAGGTTCACTCTGGAAACACCATATATTTT; CDR3 protein: CASSGQVHSGNTIYF
clone size: NA; D gene: TRBD2; J gene: TRBJ2-1; V gene: TRBV9; CDR3 DNA: TGTGCCAGCAGCGGGCAGCGGGAGTACCGCTATGAGCAGTTCTTC; CDR3 protein: CASSGQREYRYEQFF
clone size: NA; D gene: NA; J gene: TRBJ2-7; V gene: TRBV19; CDR3 DNA: TGTGCCAGTAGCCAGGCCCCAACCTACGAGCAGTACTTC; CDR3 protein: CASSQAPTYEQYF
clone size: NA; D gene: NA; J gene: TRBJ2-5; V gene: TRBV7-9; CDR3 DNA: TGTGCCACCAGCCTCCTAGCAGCGCAAGAGACCCAGTACTTC; CDR3 protein: CATSLLAAQETQYF
clone size: NA; D gene: NA; J gene: TRBJ2-7; V gene: TRBV9; CDR3 DNA: TGTGCCAGCAGCGTAGAAGCGTTTGCCAGCTCCTACGAGCAGTACTTC; CDR3 protein: CASSVEAFASSYEQYF
clone size: NA; D gene: TRBD1; J gene: TRBJ2-1; V gene: TRBV9; CDR3 DNA: TGTGCCAGCAGCGTAGAGACAGGGTCCTGGGGTGAGCAGTTCTTC; CDR3 protein: CASSVETGSWGEQFF
clone size: NA; D gene: TRBD1; J gene: TRBJ2-2; V gene: TRBV27; CDR3 DNA: TGTGCCAGCCATACGCCCGGGACAGTTAGGACCGGGGAGCTGTTTTTT; CDR3 protein: CASHTPGTVRTGELFF
clone size: few; D gene: NA; J gene: TRBJ1-1; V gene: TRBV29-1; CDR3 DNA: TGCAGCGTTGAAGAGGGGGCCACTGAAGCTTTCTTT; CDR3 protein: CSVEEGATEAFF
clone size: NA; D gene: NA; J gene: TRBJ1-1; V gene: TRBV30; CDR3 DNA: TGTGCCTGGAGTGTAGGGGCGAACACTGAAGCTTTCTTT; CDR3 protein: CAWSVGANTEAFF
clone size: NA; D gene: TRBD1; J gene: TRBJ1-5; V gene: TRBV2; CDR3 DNA: TGTGCCAGCAGTGAACGGACAGGTGAGGGTCAGCCCCAGCATTTT; CDR3 protein: CASSERTGEGQPQHF
clone size: NA; D gene: NA; J gene: TRBJ1-2; V gene: TRBV3-1/TRBV3-2; CDR3 DNA: TGTGCCAGCAGCCAAGAACCCAGGAACTATGGCTACACCTTC; CDR3 protein: CASSQEPRNYGYTF
clone size: NA; D gene: TRBD1; J gene: TRBJ2-7; V gene: TRBV11-2; CDR3 DNA: TGTGCCAGCAGCCCGCGTGGGGACAGGGGGCTCGAGCAGTACTTC; CDR3 protein: CASSPRGDRGLEQYF
clone size: NA; D gene: TRBD2; J gene: TRBJ2-3; V gene: TRBV6-5; CDR3 DNA: TGTGCCAGCAGACCCCCGGGGAGCGGGAGTCCCTCGCAGTATTTT; CDR3 protein: CASRPPGSGSPSQYF
clone size: NA; D gene: TRBD1; J gene: TRBJ2-7; V gene: TRBV28; CDR3 DNA: TGTGCCAGCAGTTTAATGGGACAGACCTCCTACGAGCAGTACTTC; CDR3 protein: CASSLMGQTSYEQYF
clone size: NA; D gene: TRBD1; J gene: TRBJ1-2; V gene: TRBV3-1/TRBV3-2; CDR3 DNA: TGTGCCAGCAGCCCAAATACTCCAAAGAAGGGGACAGGGGTCTATGGCTACACCTTC; CDR3 protein: CASSPNTPKKGTGVYGYTF
clone size: once; D gene: TRBD2; J gene: TRBJ2-4; V gene: TRBV29-1; CDR3 DNA: TGCAGCGTTGGAAGGGGACGGCTAGCGGGAGAAAACATTCAGTACTTC; CDR3 protein: CSVGRGRLAGENIQYF
clone size: few; D gene: NA; J gene: TRBJ1-1; V gene: TRBV28; CDR3 DNA: TGTGCCAGCAGCGGGGTGACTGAAGCTTTCTTT; CDR3 protein: CASSGVTEAFF
clone size: NA; D gene: TRBD1; J gene: TRBJ1-4; V gene: TRBV19; CDR3 DNA: TGTGCCAGTAGTATAGTAACCGGGACAGGAGAAAAACTGTTTTTT; CDR3 protein: CASSIVTGTGEKLFF
clone size: NA; D gene: NA; J gene: TRBJ2-2; V gene: TRBV5-1; CDR3 DNA: TGCGCCAGCAGCTTGGCCGGAGTGAACACCGGGGAGCTGTTTTTT; CDR3 protein: CASSLAGVNTGELFF
clone size: NA; D gene: NA; J gene: TRBJ2-2; V gene: TRBV28; CDR3 DNA: TGTGCCAGCAGTGTACAGGAGGGGTTTAACACCGGGGAGCTGTTTTTT; CDR3 protein: CASSVQEGFNTGELFF
clone size: NA; D gene: TRBD1; J gene: TRBJ1-2; V gene: TRBV11-2; CDR3 DNA: TGTGCCAGCAGCTTAGAACAGGGGTATGGCTACACCTTC; CDR3 protein: CASSLEQGYGYTF
clone size: NA; D gene: TRBD2; J gene: TRBJ2-5; V gene: TRBV9; CDR3 DNA: TGTGCCAGCAGCGTAGCGGGAGGGGTCCAAGAGACCCAGTACTTC; CDR3 protein: CASSVAGGVQETQYF
clone size: NA; D gene: NA; J gene: TRBJ2-7; V gene: TRBV24-1; CDR3 DNA: TGTGCCACCAGTGATGACAGCGTTTCCTACGAGCAGTACTTC; CDR3 protein: CATSDDSVSYEQYF
clone size: NA; D gene: TRBD2; J gene: TRBJ2-2; V gene: TRBV4-1; CDR3 DNA: TGCGCCAGCAGCCAACTAGCGGGAAAGTTTCCCGGGGAGCTGTTTTTT; CDR3 protein: CASSQLAGKFPGELFF
clone size: NA; D gene: TRBD2; J gene: TRBJ2-7; V gene: TRBV5-1; CDR3 DNA: TGCGCCAGCAGCCCGACTAGCGGGGGACCCTACGAGCAGTACTTC; CDR3 protein: CASSPTSGGPYEQYF
clone size: NA; D gene: TRBD1; J gene: TRBJ1-4; V gene: TRBV19; CDR3 DNA: TGTGCCAGTACCTTGGGACAGGCAGGAGAAAAACTGTTTTTT; CDR3 protein: CASTLGQAGEKLFF
clone size: NA; D gene: NA; J gene: TRBJ2-5; V gene: TRBV7-9; CDR3 DNA: TGTGCCAGCAGCTTAGTCGGAGACCCTTGGGAGACCCAGTACTTC; CDR3 protein: CASSLVGDPWETQYF
clone size: NA; D gene: NA; J gene: TRBJ2-4; V gene: TRBV5-6; CDR3 DNA: TGTGCCAGCAGCCTGAAGGAGGCCTCAGGGGTAGCCAAAAACATTCAGTACTTC; CDR3 protein: CASSLKEASGVAKNIQYF
clone size: NA; D gene: NA; J gene: TRBJ1-3; V gene: TRBV7-9; CDR3 DNA: TGTGCCAGCAGCTTAAGGTCGGGGGTCGGAAACACCATATATTTT; CDR3 protein: CASSLRSGVGNTIYF
clone size: NA; D gene: TRBD1; J gene: TRBJ1-3; V gene: TRBV7-9; CDR3 DNA: TGTGCCAGCAGCTTAAACTCAGGGGGCACTGGAAACACCATATATTTT; CDR3 protein: CASSLNSGGTGNTIYF
clone size: NA; D gene: NA; J gene: TRBJ1-4; V gene: TRBV6-1; CDR3 DNA: TGTGCCAGCAGTGAAGATCCCTTCCGGACTACACTGTTTTTT; CDR3 protein: CASSEDPFRTTLFF